This T cell receptor beta chain was sequenced for a study of molecular identifiers for immune sequencing clone quantification. Sorting isolated naive CD8 T cells as CD8+CD4-CCR7+CD45RA+ events. Study-wide points: Spiked TCR RNA from one Jurkat cell reportedly showed up when mixed among 950,000 to 1,000,000 naive cells. Highly expanded clone sizes could be underestimated by identical TCR molecules sharing a barcode. It was shown that clones above 20 RNA copies held over 97% of effector molecules, but under 1% in naive cells.

Germline V lookup: CDR1 SGHDN, CDR2 FVKESK. The CDR3 contains 15 residues. About this clonotype itself: Antigen unknown. A much more abundant neighbour one base away suggests this may be a read error.

TCRdb itself ran the PCR reads through MiXCR, one entry per CDR3 protein. The profile shows 15,000 to 20,000 distinct CDR3 sequences, about a fifth of them singletons. Sequenced material: naive CD8+ T cells from blood, with Jurkat cell RNA spiked in. Subset given: FACS-sorted CD8+CD4-CCR7+CD45RA+ naive T cells. V is TRBV14 and J is TRBJ2-1; D gene unclear. This clonotype was obtained from a human donor in good health. Some libraries in this study had Jurkat cell RNA spiked in. CDR3 sequence reads: CASSQVASSYNEQSF. DNA for the CDR3: TGTGCCAGCAGCCAAGTAGCCAGCTCCTACAATGAGCAGTCCTTC.